Listed here are 9 T cell receptor beta chains from one sample, sequenced in a study of Ad26.COV2.S vaccination and SARS-CoV-2 variants. Treatment of the sample: around 19 received Ad26.COV2.S at low or high dose, single or two shots; several received placebo; per-sample allocation not given. Sampling was done on day 63 after the first vaccine or placebo injection. Method: immunoSEQ multiplex PCR; TCRdb's copy keeps in-frame clones and lacks some. The sample yields 350,000 to 450,000 clones, around 92% seen once. Source: peripheral blood, taken in a trial of Ad26.COV2.S vaccine versus placebo. The receptors stem from a person aged 18-65 years who received the Ad26.COV2.S COVID-19 vaccine or a placebo.

This chain connects TRBV5-6 to TRBJ2-1; 11 bases are shared with TRBD2. Unmatched junction bases numbered 8, after V lost 1 base and J lost 8 bases. Germline CDR1 SGHDT, CDR2 YYEEEE. The CDR3 runs to 16 residues. CDR3 in amino acids: CASSLRASGGLDEQFF. For the CDR3, the DNA is TGTGCCAGCAGCTTGCGTGCTAGCGGGGGGTTAGATGAGCAGTTCTTC.

The CDR3 DNA sequence: TGTGCCAGCACCCAACTCCACACGAGCGATTATAATAGCTCCTACGAGCAGTACTTC. Its protein is CASTQLHTSDYNSSYEQYF. The genes are TRBV5-7 and TRBJ2-7, with D uncertain. TRBV5-7 qualifies as an ORF whose function is uncertain. Trimming left V 6 bases short and J 0 bases short, with 28 bases between. CDR3 length: 19 amino acids.

The rearrangement joins TRBV7-2 to TRBJ2-7; D remains unclear. Germline loops: CDR1 SGHTA, CDR2 FQGNSA. Trimming cost V 2 bases and J 4 bases, with 6 bases left between them. The CDR3 totals 12 residues. This chain's CDR3 is CASSLRSYEQYF. The CDR3 DNA sequence: TGTGCCAGCAGCTTAAGGTCATACGAGCAGTACTTC.

The chain recombines TRBV15 with TRBJ2-3, with TRBD2 identical over 10 bases. J lost 1 base, V lost 6 bases, and 4 bases had no gene match. The length of the CDR3 is 15 residues. CDR1 is LNHNV, CDR2 YYDKDF, per germline (reference sequence). CDR3 coding DNA: TGTGCCACCAGAGATGGACTAGCGGGCACAGATACGCAGTATTTT. Amino acid sequence: CATRDGLAGTDTQYF.

This chain uses TRBV28 with TRBJ1-5; unclear D gene. V lost 5 bases and J 2 bases, leaving 13 bases between the germline ends. The length of the CDR3 is 15 residues. The germline gives CDR1 MDHEN, CDR2 SYDVKM. CDR3 DNA: TGTGCCAGCAGTCCCGACCAGAGAGGCAATCAGCCCCAGCATTTT. Protein sequence: CASSPDQRGNQPQHF. Drawing the rest from reference TRBV28 and TRBJ1-5, the complete variable domain is DVKVTQSSRYLVKRTGEKVFLECVQDMDHENMFWYRQDPGLGLRLIYFSYDVKMKEKGDIPEGYSVSREKKERFSLILESASTNQTSMYLCASSPDQRGNQPQHFGDGTRLSIL.

This chain uses TRBV3-1 (or the pseudogene TRBV3-2) with TRBJ1-1; D gene ambiguous. Trimming left V 4 bases short and J 0 bases short, with 15 bases between. Germline CDR1 is LGHDT and CDR2 is YNNKEL (reference sequence). CDR3 length: 16 residues. The chain's CDR3 is CASSPEVGSLNTEAFF. CDR3 DNA: TGTGCCAGCAGCCCTGAGGTAGGGTCGTTGAACACTGAAGCTTTCTTT.

The V gene is TRBV4-1, the J gene TRBJ2-3; D is uncertain. V lost 1 base to trimming and J lost 2 bases, with 7 bases between them. The V gene's germline CDR1 is MGHRA and CDR2 YSYEKL. The CDR3 is made up of 14 amino acids. CDR3 bases: TGCGCCAGCAGCCAAGGTTTCTCCACAGATACGCAGTATTTT. Its translation: CASSQGFSTDTQYF.

This clone came up once. This chain connects TRBV4-3 to TRBJ2-4; possibly TRBD1 for D (5 bases). This CDR3 has 17 residues. V lost 0 bases and J 3 bases, leaving 15 bases between the germline ends. Germline V gives CDR1 LGHNA, CDR2 YSLEER. In DNA, the CDR3 is TGCGCCAGCAGCCAAGATAGGGGTACCATCGGCAAAAACATTCAGTACTTC. Protein sequence: CASSQDRGTIGKNIQYF.

V gene TRBV6-2 or TRBV6-3 combines with J gene TRBJ1-6, with 7 bases lining up with TRBD1. The CDR3 length is 21 residues. Trimming took 2 bases from V and 0 from J; bases not matched to a gene: 16. From germline, CDR1 is MNHEY and CDR2 SVGEGT. CDR3 amino acids: CASSYQYGTARKSSYNSPLHF. CDR3 DNA sequence: TGTGCCAGCAGTTACCAGTACGGGACAGCCCGAAAAAGCTCCTATAATTCACCCCTCCACTTT.